What follows is one TCR beta chain and its context. As yet, its antigen is unknown. These data come from a study of T cells after yellow fever vaccination. Trimming removed 2 bases at V and 0 bases at J, with 10 bases between. In germline, CDR1 is WSHSY, CDR2 SAAADI. The CDR3 runs to 15 residues. MiXCR, run by TCRdb on the 5' RACE reads, gives a single entry per CDR3 protein. The sample has under 700,000 distinct CDR3 sequences, about a sixth seen once. The study's findings and limits: The booster response re-showed most primary clones: approximately 97% CD4, approximately 90% CD8.

This receptor was obtained from a young man who received the YFV17D yellow fever vaccine. This rearrangement joins TRBV10-2 to TRBJ1-1; D is undetermined. This sample comprised PBMCs, obtained roughly 5 days after the first yellow fever vaccination. The CDR3 region has the DNA TGCGCCAGCAGTGAGCTGGGAGCGATGAACACTGAAGCTTTCTTT. Translated: CASSELGAMNTEAFF.